Listed below are T cell receptor beta chains from one sample, sequenced in a study of T cells in Graves' hyperthyroidism and ophthalmopathy. TCRdb itself ran the multiplex PCR reads through MiXCR, one entry per CDR3 protein. The profile covers 500,000 to 600,000 distinct CDR3 sequences, with about 20% appearing a single time and less than 55% taken by the ten largest. Sequenced input: blood. The receptors shown here come from a man aged 35-49 years with Graves' ophthalmopathy. Each CDR3 is given with its conserved first and last residue. D genes are given only for firm matches. Clone sizes are given selectively: once, few, many, or a class where the clone is expanded.

len: 17
v_gene: TRBV10-3
abundance: NA
d_gene: TRBD1
j_gene: TRBJ2-7
CDR3aa: CAISPGAGTGIFHEQYF
CDR3nt: TGTGCCATCAGCCCAGGGGCGGGGACAGGGATTTTCCACGAGCAGTACTTC

len: 15
v_gene: TRBV11-2
abundance: many
d_gene: NA
j_gene: TRBJ2-2
CDR3aa: CASSHGGLNTGELFF
CDR3nt: TGTGCCAGCAGCCACGGGGGCCTGAACACCGGGGAGCTGTTTTTT

len: 14
v_gene: TRBV30
abundance: NA
d_gene: NA
j_gene: TRBJ2-3
CDR3aa: CAWSLERRTDTQYF
CDR3nt: TGTGCCTGGAGTCTTGAGAGGAGAACAGATACGCAGTATTTT

len: 14
v_gene: TRBV7-3
abundance: many
d_gene: NA
j_gene: TRBJ2-2
CDR3aa: CASSSSTNTGELFF
CDR3nt: TGTGCCAGCAGCTCCTCCACTAACACCGGGGAGCTGTTTTTT

len: 13
v_gene: TRBV20-1
abundance: NA
d_gene: NA
j_gene: TRBJ1-5
CDR3aa: CSASLGGSEPQHF
CDR3nt: TGCAGTGCTAGCCTGGGGGGGAGCGAGCCCCAGCATTTT

len: 19
v_gene: TRBV5-1
abundance: few
d_gene: TRBD2
j_gene: TRBJ2-5
CDR3aa: CASSLATLAARNTQETQYF
CDR3nt: TGCGCCAGCAGCTTGGCCACGCTAGCGGCCCGCAATACACAAGAGACCCAGTACTTC

len: 15
v_gene: TRBV27
abundance: many
d_gene: TRBD2
j_gene: TRBJ2-3
CDR3aa: CASTRTSGSPDTQYF
CDR3nt: TGTGCCAGCACCAGGACTAGCGGGAGCCCAGATACGCAGTATTTT

len: 14
v_gene: TRBV7-3
abundance: many
d_gene: NA
j_gene: TRBJ2-7
CDR3aa: CASSPTPWAYEQYF
CDR3nt: TGTGCCAGCAGCCCGACCCCATGGGCCTACGAGCAGTACTTC

len: 16
v_gene: TRBV20-1
abundance: many
d_gene: NA
j_gene: TRBJ2-3
CDR3aa: CSAQGPRLGAADTQYF
CDR3nt: TGCAGTGCTCAGGGCCCGAGGCTCGGGGCCGCAGATACGCAGTATTTT

len: 14
v_gene: TRBV20-1
abundance: few
d_gene: NA
j_gene: TRBJ2-5
CDR3aa: CSARESRGFETQYF
CDR3nt: TGCAGTGCTAGAGAGTCACGGGGGTTTGAGACCCAGTACTTC

len: 15
v_gene: TRBV15
abundance: NA
d_gene: TRBD1
j_gene: TRBJ1-5
CDR3aa: CATSREQGTGQPQHF
CDR3nt: TGTGCCACCAGCAGAGAACAGGGGACAGGTCAGCCCCAGCATTTT

len: 15
v_gene: TRBV30
abundance: NA
d_gene: NA
j_gene: TRBJ2-5
CDR3aa: CAWAGGRQVGETQYF
CDR3nt: TGTGCCTGGGCGGGCGGCAGGCAGGTTGGAGAGACCCAGTACTTC

len: 13
v_gene: TRBV20-1
abundance: few
d_gene: TRBD1
j_gene: TRBJ1-4
CDR3aa: CSATGGLLEKLFF
CDR3nt: TGCAGTGCCACAGGGGGCTTACTTGAAAAACTGTTTTTT

len: 18
v_gene: TRBV7-2
abundance: few
d_gene: NA
j_gene: TRBJ2-6
CDR3aa: CASSPRGRRLSGANVLTF
CDR3nt: TGTGCCAGCAGCCCCCGAGGGAGGAGACTCTCTGGGGCCAACGTCCTGACTTTC

len: 12
v_gene: TRBV5-1
abundance: NA
d_gene: NA
j_gene: TRBJ2-2
CDR3aa: CASSLKFGELFF
CDR3nt: TGCGCCAGCAGCTTGAAGTTCGGGGAGCTGTTTTTT

len: 16
v_gene: TRBV5-1
abundance: NA
d_gene: NA
j_gene: TRBJ2-5
CDR3aa: CASSLGRSGTQETQYF
CDR3nt: TGCGCCAGCAGCTTGGGCAGGTCCGGGACCCAAGAGACCCAGTACTTC

len: 13
v_gene: TRBV10-3
abundance: once
d_gene: TRBD1
j_gene: TRBJ1-2
CDR3aa: CAIKEGTGYGYTF
CDR3nt: TGTGCCATCAAGGAAGGGACAGGCTATGGCTACACCTTC

len: 14
v_gene: TRBV5-6
abundance: few
d_gene: NA
j_gene: TRBJ1-1
CDR3aa: CASSHWRADTEAFF
CDR3nt: TGTGCCAGCAGCCATTGGAGGGCGGACACTGAAGCTTTCTTT

len: 16
v_gene: TRBV18
abundance: many
d_gene: TRBD1
j_gene: TRBJ1-1
CDR3aa: CASSPPRQGADTEAFF
CDR3nt: TGTGCCAGCTCACCACCGAGACAGGGGGCGGACACTGAAGCTTTCTTT

len: 13
v_gene: TRBV7-9
abundance: NA
d_gene: NA
j_gene: TRBJ1-5
CDR3aa: CASSTGNNQPQHF
CDR3nt: TGTGCCAGCAGTACCGGCAACAATCAGCCCCAGCATTTT

len: 13
v_gene: TRBV20-1
abundance: few
d_gene: NA
j_gene: TRBJ2-7
CDR3aa: CSARALVSYEQYF
CDR3nt: TGCAGTGCTAGAGCTTTGGTCTCCTACGAGCAGTACTTC

len: 14
v_gene: TRBV5-1
abundance: NA
d_gene: NA
j_gene: TRBJ1-1
CDR3aa: CASSLGSEGTEALF
CDR3nt: TGCGCCAGCAGCCTGGGGTCGGAGGGCACTGAAGCTCTCTTT

len: 16
v_gene: TRBV12-3/TRBV12-4
abundance: NA
d_gene: TRBD1
j_gene: TRBJ1-4
CDR3aa: CASSLAGGQGYEKLFF
CDR3nt: TGTGCCAGCAGTTTAGCGGGAGGACAGGGTTACGAAAAACTGTTTTTT

len: 14
v_gene: TRBV6-1
abundance: NA
d_gene: NA
j_gene: TRBJ1-6
CDR3aa: CASSSSERGSPLHF
CDR3nt: TGTGCCAGCAGCTCAAGCGAGAGGGGTTCACCCCTCCACTTT

len: 14
v_gene: TRBV27
abundance: NA
d_gene: NA
j_gene: TRBJ2-7
CDR3aa: CASSSGLNSYEQYF
CDR3nt: TGTGCCAGCAGTTCAGGACTAAACTCCTACGAGCAGTACTTC

len: 13
v_gene: TRBV3-1
abundance: few
d_gene: NA
j_gene: TRBJ1-2
CDR3aa: CASSQEGRPGYTF
CDR3nt: TGTGCCAGCAGCCAAGAAGGGCGGCCTGGCTACACCTTC

len: 17
v_gene: TRBV4-1
abundance: NA
d_gene: NA
j_gene: TRBJ1-1
CDR3aa: CASSQGKGVGRGTEAFF
CDR3nt: TGCGCCAGCAGCCAAGGAAAGGGGGTGGGGCGCGGCACTGAAGCTTTCTTT

len: 16
v_gene: TRBV19
abundance: few
d_gene: TRBD1
j_gene: TRBJ2-7
CDR3aa: CASSTGQGSSWYKQYF
CDR3nt: TGTGCCAGTAGTACCGGACAGGGATCGAGCTGGTACAAGCAGTACTTC

len: 15
v_gene: TRBV6-1
abundance: NA
d_gene: TRBD2
j_gene: TRBJ2-3
CDR3aa: CASGDSGGAKGTQYF
CDR3nt: TGTGCCAGCGGAGATAGCGGGGGGGCCAAAGGTACGCAGTATTTT

len: 15
v_gene: TRBV11-2
abundance: few
d_gene: NA
j_gene: TRBJ2-7
CDR3aa: CASSSLTRDSYEQYF
CDR3nt: TGTGCCAGCAGCTCCCTCACACGGGACTCATACGAGCAGTACTTC

len: 13
v_gene: TRBV28
abundance: many
d_gene: NA
j_gene: TRBJ1-1
CDR3aa: CASSGGPDTEAFF
CDR3nt: TGTGCCAGCAGTGGGGGGCCGGACACTGAAGCTTTCTTT

len: 14
v_gene: TRBV7-2
abundance: NA
d_gene: TRBD1
j_gene: TRBJ2-2
CDR3aa: CASSRDRPTGELFF
CDR3nt: TGTGCCAGCAGCCGGGACAGACCCACCGGGGAGCTGTTTTTT

len: 15
v_gene: TRBV27
abundance: few
d_gene: NA
j_gene: TRBJ2-3
CDR3aa: CASSLSWQATDTQYF
CDR3nt: TGTGCCAGCAGTCTATCGTGGCAGGCCACAGATACGCAGTATTTT

len: 15
v_gene: TRBV5-1
abundance: NA
d_gene: NA
j_gene: TRBJ1-5
CDR3aa: CASSLGEGGNQPQHF
CDR3nt: TGCGCCAGCAGCTTGGGTGAGGGTGGCAATCAGCCCCAGCATTTT